These 27 T cell receptor beta chains were sequenced from one sample in a study of T cell responses to AZD1222 COVID-19 vaccine. The assay was immunoSEQ multiplex PCR, and TCRdb's table has in-frame clones only and misses some. The repertoire includes around 180,000 clones, around nine tenths of them detected once, and approximately 2.9% sits in the top ten. This material consisted of peripheral blood, taken on day 0 of AZD1222 vaccination. All receptors come from an adult in good health.

This rearrangement joins TRBV5-6 to TRBJ1-2, with D possibly matching TRBD1 (5 bases). Deletions cut 1 base from V and 7 bases from J, with 11 bases between. The germline V gene has CDR1 SGHDT and CDR2 YYEEEE. This CDR3 spans 13 amino acids. The CDR3 sequence: CASSLTRGSGYTF. The CDR3 DNA is TGTGCCAGCAGCTTGACGAGGGGAAGTGGCTACACCTTC. The full variable domain, with the rest looked up from reference TRBV5-6 and TRBJ1-2, is DAGVTQSPTHLIKTRGQQVTLRCSPKSGHDTVSWYQQALGQGPQFIFQYYEEEERQRGNFPDRFSGHQFPNYSSELNVNALLLGDSALYLCASSLTRGSGYTFGSGTRLTVV.

A single count supports this clone. Sequence at one end of the junction differs from germline and may be a read error. The chain employs TRBV25-1 and TRBJ1-1; D is uncertain. Germline V CDR1 and CDR2: MGHDK, SYGVNS. The CDR3 is made up of 15 amino acids. The CDR3 nucleotides are TGTGCCAGCAGTGAATCCCGGGGTCTGAAGACTGAAGCTTTCTTT. It translates to CASSESRGLKTEAFF. The full variable domain, completed using reference TRBV25-1 and TRBJ1-1, is EADIYQTPRYLVIGTGKKITLECSQTMGHDKMYWYQQDPGMELHLIHYSYGVNSTEKGDLSSESTVSRIRTEHFPLTLESARPSHTSQYLCASSESRGLKTEAFFGQGTRLTVV.

V is TRBV28 and J is TRBJ1-6; 7 nucleotides align to TRBD1. The V and J ends lost 8 bases and 0 bases, in that order; junction bases with no gene match: 13. Per the germline V gene, CDR1 is MDHEN and CDR2 is SYDVKM. The CDR3 sequence is 18 residues long. In DNA, the CDR3 is TGTGCCAGCCACTCAATCGACAGGGCAAGCTCCTATAATTCACCCCTCCACTTT. Translation gives CASHSIDRASSYNSPLHF.

This rearrangement joins TRBV20-1 to TRBJ2-7; no definite D call. The CDR3 covers 11 residues. Trimming cost V 1 base and J 7 bases, with 8 bases left between them. The germline CDR1 and CDR2 sequences are DFQATT and SNEGSKA (reference sequence). The CDR3: CSARGPTEQYF. The CDR3 DNA reads as TGCAGTGCTAGAGGTCCGACAGAGCAGTACTTC.

V usage is TRBV19 and J usage is TRBJ1-2; D is possibly TRBD1 (5 bases). The CDR3 sequence is 10 residues long. CDR1 is LNHDA and CDR2 is SQIVND in the germline V gene (reference sequence). CDR3 in DNA: TGTGCAACCGGGGGGGATGGCTACACCTTC. This translates into CATGGDGYTF.

The V gene is TRBV19, the J gene TRBJ1-2; 8 bases map to TRBD1. The V gene end was trimmed by 6 bases and the J gene end by 5 bases; junction bases not matched to a gene: 11. The CDR3 is 15 residues long. Per germline, CDR1 LNHDA and CDR2 SQIVND (reference sequence). CDR3: CASSPLTGDSYGYTF. As DNA, the CDR3 is TGTGCCAGTAGCCCCTTGACAGGGGATTCGTATGGCTACACCTTC.

J is TRBJ2-1 and V is TRBV6-4; 8 positions match TRBD1. Germline loops: CDR1 MRHNA, CDR2 SNTAGT. This CDR3 region has 15 residues. J gave up 6 bases and V 5 bases, and 9 bases lay outside the gene matches. The CDR3 DNA is TGTGCCAGCAGTACACAGGGGGGAGTAGGCAATGAGCAGTTCTTC. The encoded protein is CASSTQGGVGNEQFF.

This chain connects TRBV6-4 to TRBJ2-3, with 12 positions matching TRBD2. With 6 bases clipped from V and 4 bases from J, the junction kept 8 bases outside the gene matches. The CDR3 has 16 amino acids. Germline V gene sequence: CDR1 MRHNA, CDR2 SNTAGT. CDR3 in amino acids: CASSAQTSGGPDTQYF. CDR3 DNA: TGTGCCAGCAGCGCCCAGACTAGCGGGGGTCCAGATACGCAGTATTTT.

The rearrangement uses TRBV18 and TRBJ1-2; D ambiguous. Trimming left V 6 bases short and J 6 bases short, with 11 bases between. The CDR3 consists of 12 residues. The germline gives CDR1 KGHSH, CDR2 LQKENI. Written as DNA, the CDR3 is TGTGCCAGCTCGCCCTCGAGGGATGGCTACACCTTC. The encoded protein is CASSPSRDGYTF.

This clone was seen only once. J is TRBJ1-5 and V is TRBV15, with 7 nucleotides matching TRBD1. The length of the CDR3 is 18 residues. Losses at the gene ends were 4 bases for V and 0 bases for J; bases not matched to a gene: 12. Per germline, CDR1 LNHNV and CDR2 YYDKDF (reference sequence). The CDR3 DNA sequence: TGTGCCACCAGCACCAGCGGGGACAGAGAGATTAGCAATCAGCCCCAGCATTTT. It codes for CATSTSGDREISNQPQHF.

This chain links TRBV6-1 with TRBJ2-7; tentative D call: TRBD2 (6 bases). In germline, CDR1 is MNHNS, CDR2 SASEGT. Trimming shortened V by 3 bases and J by 7 bases, and 13 bases separated the two germline ends. The CDR3 is 13 residues long. The CDR3 protein is CASSEQSGREQYF. In nucleotides, the CDR3 is TGTGCCAGCAGTGAGCAGTCGGGGAGGGAGCAGTACTTC.

The V gene is TRBV7-2, the J gene TRBJ2-1, with 11 bases fitting TRBD2. Germline-derived CDR1 and CDR2 are SGHTA and FQGNSA. V shed 10 bases and J 7 bases; nucleotides not matched to a gene: 6. This CDR3 is 13 amino acids long. CDR3 nucleotides: TGTGCCACAATAGCGGGGGGGCGGAATGAGCAGTTCTTC. Protein product: CATIAGGRNEQFF. The full variable domain, with the rest looked up from reference TRBV7-2 and TRBJ2-1, is GAGVSQSPSNKVTEKGKDVELRCDPISGHTALYWYRQSLGQGLEFLIYFQGNSAPDKSGLPSDRFSAERTGGSVSTLTIQRTQQEDSAVYLCATIAGGRNEQFFGPGTRLTVL.

The chain couples TRBV19 to TRBJ1-4, with D tentatively TRBD1 (5 bases). CDR1 and CDR2 (germline): LNHDA, SQIVND (reference sequence). This CDR3 is built from 15 residues. V lost 6 bases and J lost 0, with 11 bases in between. The CDR3 reads CASRHRGATNEKLFF. The CDR3 DNA sequence: TGTGCCAGTAGACACCGGGGGGCAACTAATGAAAAACTGTTTTTT. Looking up the rest from reference TRBV19 and TRBJ1-4 gives the full variable domain: DGGITQSPKYLFRKEGQNVTLSCEQNLNHDAMYWYRQDPGQGLRLIYYSQIVNDFQKGDIAEGYSVSREKKESFPLTVTSAQKNPTAFYLCASRHRGATNEKLFFGSGTQLSVL.

The chain joins TRBV4-3 to TRBJ1-2; TRBD1 agrees at 9 bases. V was clipped by 1 base and J by 6 bases; unmatched bases: 6. This CDR3 region has 15 residues. Germline values: CDR1 LGHNA, CDR2 YSLEER. CDR3 loop: CASSQVRDRENGYTF. In DNA, the CDR3 is TGCGCCAGCAGCCAAGTGAGGGACAGGGAGAATGGCTACACCTTC.

The CDR3 loop reads CASSSGRRDTEAFF. For the CDR3, the DNA is TGCGCCAGCAGCTCGGGCAGGAGGGACACTGAAGCTTTCTTT. The gene calls are TRBV5-1 and TRBJ1-1; D unclear. Germline V gene sequence: CDR1 SGHRS, CDR2 YFSETQ. V lost 3 bases and J lost 3, with 12 bases in between. The CDR3 has 14 amino acids. The full variable domain, rest sourced from reference TRBV5-1 and TRBJ1-1, is KAGVTQTPRYLIKTRGQQVTLSCSPISGHRSVSWYQQTPGQGLQFLFEYFSETQRNKGNFPGRFSGRQFSNSRSEMNVSTLELGDSALYLCASSSGRRDTEAFFGQGTRLTVV.

This sequence joins TRBV6-2 or TRBV6-3 and TRBJ1-1; TRBD1 might be the D (5 bases). This CDR3 comprises 14 residues. V lost 2 bases to trimming and J lost 5 bases, with 12 bases between them. The germline gives CDR1 MNHEY, CDR2 SVGEGT. The CDR3 sequence: CASSYQTGGTEAFF. In nucleotides, the CDR3 is TGTGCCAGCAGTTACCAGACGGGGGGTACTGAAGCTTTCTTT.

The chain uses TRBV9 and TRBJ1-3; D is unclear. The V gene's germline CDR1 is SGDLS and CDR2 YYNGEE. Trimming left V 4 bases short and J 0 bases short, with 14 bases between. This CDR3 has 16 amino acids. The CDR3 protein is CASSFAGRSSGNTIYF. DNA for the CDR3: TGTGCCAGCAGCTTTGCCGGTCGTAGCTCTGGAAACACCATATATTTT.

The rearrangement uses TRBV4-3 and TRBJ2-7; no clear D gene. Germline V gives CDR1 LGHNA, CDR2 YSLEER. The CDR3 has 14 amino acids. V lost 0 bases and J 6 bases, leaving 12 bases between the germline ends. The CDR3 bases are TGCGCCAGCAGCCAAGATGGTGTAAGGTGCGAGCAGTACTTC. Its translation: CASSQDGVRCEQYF.

The chain couples TRBV5-6 to TRBJ1-2; TRBD1 matches 9 bases. V trimming: 4 bases; J trimming: 3 bases; junction bases outside the gene matches: 4. Germline V gives CDR1 SGHDT, CDR2 YYEEEE. The CDR3 is made up of 14 amino acids. The CDR3 sequence: CASSRGTGHYGYTF. The CDR3 bases are TGTGCCAGCAGCCGCGGGACAGGGCACTATGGCTACACCTTC.

The chain combines TRBV29-1 with TRBJ1-1; D is ambiguous. Trimming removed 6 bases from V and 1 base from J, with 6 bases in between. The CDR3 consists of 11 residues. Germline loops: CDR1 SQVTM, CDR2 ANQGSEA. For the CDR3, the DNA is TGCAGCGTGGGTACGAACACTGAAGCTTTCTTT. Translation gives CSVGTNTEAFF. The variable domain in full, completed from reference TRBV29-1 and TRBJ1-1, reads SAVISQKPSRDICQRGTSLTIQCQVDSQVTMMFWYRQQPGQSLTLIATANQGSEATYESGFVIDKFPISRPNLTFSTLTVSNMSPEDSSIYLCSVGTNTEAFFGQGTRLTVV.

This chain links TRBV24-1 with TRBJ2-2; 8 nucleotides line up with TRBD2. With V trimmed by 3 bases and J by 4 bases, 6 bases remained unmatched. The CDR3 runs 16 residues. CDR1 and CDR2 from the germline V gene are KGHDR and SFDVKD. The CDR3 protein is CATSDGGGTVTGELFF. The CDR3 coding sequence is TGTGCCACCAGTGATGGCGGGGGGACTGTCACCGGGGAGCTGTTTTTT.

V and J are TRBV30 and TRBJ1-5; weak D call: TRBD1 (5 bases). Deletions cut 5 bases from V and 3 bases from J, with 14 bases between. CDR1 and CDR2 from the germline V gene are GTSNPN and SVGIG (reference sequence). The CDR3 has 14 residues. The CDR3 sequence: CAWGRGLINQPQHF. CDR3 in DNA: TGTGCCTGGGGGAGGGGCCTGATCAATCAGCCCCAGCATTTT.

The chain links TRBV4-3 to TRBJ1-1; no clear D gene. Trimming removed 5 bases from V and 1 base from J, with 5 bases in between. The CDR3 has 12 amino acids. The germline gives CDR1 LGHNA, CDR2 YSLEER. This chain's CDR3 is CASSVGNTEAFF. The CDR3 DNA reads TGCGCCAGCAGCGTTGGGAACACTGAAGCTTTCTTT.

This sequence joins TRBV5-8 and TRBJ1-2; the D is unclear. The length of the CDR3 is 11 residues. Trimming cost V 3 bases and J 8 bases, with 8 bases left between them. Germline V gene lookup returns CDR1 SGHTS and CDR2 YDEGEE. DNA of the CDR3: TGTGCCAGCAGCTCAATAGGCGGCTACACCTTC. Its translation: CASSSIGGYTF.

The genes are TRBV18 and TRBJ1-1; 8 bases align to TRBD1. This CDR3 has 13 amino acids. J gave up 4 bases and V 5 bases, and 3 bases lay outside the gene matches. The germline CDR1 and CDR2 sequences are KGHSH and LQKENI. CDR3 nucleotide sequence: TGTGCCAGCTCAGAGACAGGGGCCACTGAAGCTTTCTTT. Protein sequence: CASSETGATEAFF.

This chain connects TRBV7-2 to TRBJ1-1; D gene ambiguous. V was trimmed by 5 bases and J by 3 bases, leaving 10 bases between them. The germline CDR1 and CDR2 sequences are SGHTA and FQGNSA. CDR3 length: 13 residues. The CDR3 is CASSLLYDTEAFF. The CDR3 DNA reads TGTGCCAGCAGCCTGCTGTATGACACTGAAGCTTTCTTT.

This chain joins TRBV6-2 or TRBV6-3 and TRBJ2-3; D remains ambiguous. CDR1 is MNHEY, CDR2 SVGEGT, per germline. The CDR3 runs to 15 residues. Trimming cost V 0 bases and J 4 bases, with 11 bases left between them. CDR3 in DNA: TGTGCCAGCAGTTACTCGTTAGGGTTCGCAGATACGCAGTATTTT. Translating gives CASSYSLGFADTQYF.